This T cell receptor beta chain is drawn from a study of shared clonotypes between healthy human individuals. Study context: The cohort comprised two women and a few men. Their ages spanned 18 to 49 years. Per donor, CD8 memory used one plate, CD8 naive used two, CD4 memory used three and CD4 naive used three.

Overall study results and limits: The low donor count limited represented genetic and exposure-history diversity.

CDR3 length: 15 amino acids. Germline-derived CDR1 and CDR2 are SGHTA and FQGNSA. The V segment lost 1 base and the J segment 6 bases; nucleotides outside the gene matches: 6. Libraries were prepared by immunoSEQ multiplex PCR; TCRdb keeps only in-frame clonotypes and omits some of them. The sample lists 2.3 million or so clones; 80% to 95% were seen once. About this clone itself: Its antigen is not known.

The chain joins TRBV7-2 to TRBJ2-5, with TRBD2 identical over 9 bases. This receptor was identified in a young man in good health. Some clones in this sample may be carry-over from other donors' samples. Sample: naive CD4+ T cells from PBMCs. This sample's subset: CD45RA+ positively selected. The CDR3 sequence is CASSLEGTSRKTQYF. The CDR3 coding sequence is TGTGCCAGCAGCTTAGAAGGGACTAGCCGGAAGACCCAGTACTTC.